This TCR beta chain was profiled in a study of shared clonotypes between healthy human individuals. Profiling relied on immunoSEQ multiplex PCR, and the TCRdb table lists in-frame clones only, not all of them. Among approximately 1,500,000 clones listed, about 96% were seen once. Concerning this clone: Its cognate antigen is unknown.

Germline values: CDR1 MDHEN, CDR2 SYDVKM. The CDR3 is made up of 14 amino acids. The V end lost 10 bases, the J end lost 6 bases, and 18 bases lay between the germline ends. Whole-study findings and limits: Non-shared clonotypes had lower generation probabilities than those shared by all four donors. Larger richness was generally estimated for naive than memory subsets.

The TCR was taken from a man younger than 45 in good health. Source material: naive CD4+ T cells sorted from blood. Documented subset: CD45RA+ positively selected. The rearrangement links TRBV28 to TRBJ1-4; D possibly corresponds to TRBD1 (6 bases). CDR3: CATLGQLGDEKLFF. CDR3 coding DNA: TGTGCCACCCTAGGACAGCTAGGGGATGAAAAACTGTTTTTT. Using reference TRBV28 and TRBJ1-4 for the parts outside the CDR3, the full variable domain is DVKVTQSSRYLVKRTGEKVFLECVQDMDHENMFWYRQDPGLGLRLIYFSYDVKMKEKGDIPEGYSVSREKKERFSLILESASTNQTSMYLCATLGQLGDEKLFFGSGTQLSVL.